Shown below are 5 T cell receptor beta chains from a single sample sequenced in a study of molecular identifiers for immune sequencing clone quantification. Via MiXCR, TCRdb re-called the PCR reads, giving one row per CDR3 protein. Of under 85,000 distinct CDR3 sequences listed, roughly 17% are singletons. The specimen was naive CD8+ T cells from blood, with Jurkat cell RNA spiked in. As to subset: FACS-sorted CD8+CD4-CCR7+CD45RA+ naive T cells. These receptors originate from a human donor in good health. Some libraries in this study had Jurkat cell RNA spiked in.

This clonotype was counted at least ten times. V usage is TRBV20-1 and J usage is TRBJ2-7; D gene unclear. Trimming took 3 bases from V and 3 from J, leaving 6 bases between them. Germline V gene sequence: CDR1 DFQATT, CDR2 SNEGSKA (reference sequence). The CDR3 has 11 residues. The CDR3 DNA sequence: TGCAGTGCTAGGGCAGACTACGAGCAGTACTTC. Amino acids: CSARADYEQYF.

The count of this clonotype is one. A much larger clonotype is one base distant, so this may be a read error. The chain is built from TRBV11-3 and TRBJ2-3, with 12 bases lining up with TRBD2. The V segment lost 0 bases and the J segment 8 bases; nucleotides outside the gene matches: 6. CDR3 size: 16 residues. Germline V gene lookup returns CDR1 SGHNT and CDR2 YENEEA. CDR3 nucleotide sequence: TGTGCCAGCAGCTTAGACCCCCCTAGCGGGAGGGGTACGCAGTATTTT. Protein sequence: CASSLDPPSGRGTQYF.

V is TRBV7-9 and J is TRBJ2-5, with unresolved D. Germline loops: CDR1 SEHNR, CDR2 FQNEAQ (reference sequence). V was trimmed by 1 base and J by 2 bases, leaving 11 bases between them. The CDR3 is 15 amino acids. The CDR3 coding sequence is TGTGCCAGCAGCTTAGTGAATCTCGCTCAAGAGACCCAGTACTTC. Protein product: CASSLVNLAQETQYF.

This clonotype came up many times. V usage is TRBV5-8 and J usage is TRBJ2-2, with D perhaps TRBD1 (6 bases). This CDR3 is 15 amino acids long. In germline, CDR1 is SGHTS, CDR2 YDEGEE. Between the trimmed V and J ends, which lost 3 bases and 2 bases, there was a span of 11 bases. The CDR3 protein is CASSSRQVNTGELFF. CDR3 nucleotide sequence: TGTGCCAGCAGCTCACGACAGGTTAACACCGGGGAGCTGTTTTTT.

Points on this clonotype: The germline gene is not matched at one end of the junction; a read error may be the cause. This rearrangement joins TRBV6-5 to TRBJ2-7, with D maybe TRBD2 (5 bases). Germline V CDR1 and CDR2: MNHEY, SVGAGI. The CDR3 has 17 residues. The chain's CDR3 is CASSYSTNGYRPYEQCF. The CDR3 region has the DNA TGTGCCAGCAGTTACTCGACTAACGGATACCGACCCTACGAGCAGTGCTTC.